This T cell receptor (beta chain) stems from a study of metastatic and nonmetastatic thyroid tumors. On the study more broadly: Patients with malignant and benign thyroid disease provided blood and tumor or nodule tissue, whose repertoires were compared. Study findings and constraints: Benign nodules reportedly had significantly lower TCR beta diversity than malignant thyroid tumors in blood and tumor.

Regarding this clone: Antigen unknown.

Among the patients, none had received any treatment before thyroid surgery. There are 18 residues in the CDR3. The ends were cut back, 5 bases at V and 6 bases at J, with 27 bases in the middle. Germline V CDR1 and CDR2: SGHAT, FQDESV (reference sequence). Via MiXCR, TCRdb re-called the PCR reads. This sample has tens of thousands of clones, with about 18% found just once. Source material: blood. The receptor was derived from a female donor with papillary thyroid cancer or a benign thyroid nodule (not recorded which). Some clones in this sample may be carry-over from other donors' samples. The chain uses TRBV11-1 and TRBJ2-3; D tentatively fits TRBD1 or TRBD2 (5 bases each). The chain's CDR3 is CASSPLLGRTMNTDTQYF. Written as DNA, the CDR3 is TGTGCCAGCAGCCCCCTACTGGGACGCACCATGAACACCGATACGCAGTATTTT.